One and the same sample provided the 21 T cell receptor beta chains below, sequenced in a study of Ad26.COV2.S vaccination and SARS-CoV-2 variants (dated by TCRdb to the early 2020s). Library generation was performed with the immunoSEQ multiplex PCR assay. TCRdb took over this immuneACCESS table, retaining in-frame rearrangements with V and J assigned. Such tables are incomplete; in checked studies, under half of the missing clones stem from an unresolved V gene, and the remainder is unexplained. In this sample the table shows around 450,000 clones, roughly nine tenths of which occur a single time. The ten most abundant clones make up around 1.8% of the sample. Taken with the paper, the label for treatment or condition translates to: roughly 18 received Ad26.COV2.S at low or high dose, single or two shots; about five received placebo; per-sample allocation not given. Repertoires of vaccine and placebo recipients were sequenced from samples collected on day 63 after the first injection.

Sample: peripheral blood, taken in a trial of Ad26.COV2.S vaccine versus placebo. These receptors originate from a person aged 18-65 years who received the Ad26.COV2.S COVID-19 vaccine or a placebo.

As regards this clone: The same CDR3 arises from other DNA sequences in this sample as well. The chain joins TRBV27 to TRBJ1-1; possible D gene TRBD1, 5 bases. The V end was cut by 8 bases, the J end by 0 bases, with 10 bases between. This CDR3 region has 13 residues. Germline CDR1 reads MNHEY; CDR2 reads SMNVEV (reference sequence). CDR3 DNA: TGTGCCAGCTCAGGGACGCTGAACACTGAAGCTTTCTTT. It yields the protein CASSGTLNTEAFF.

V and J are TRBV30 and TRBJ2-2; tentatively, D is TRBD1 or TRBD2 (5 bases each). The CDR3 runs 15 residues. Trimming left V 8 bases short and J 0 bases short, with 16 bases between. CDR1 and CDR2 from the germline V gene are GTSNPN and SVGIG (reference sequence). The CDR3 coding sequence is TGTGCCATCCTTCGGGGCTACACGAACACCGGGGAGCTGTTTTTT. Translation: CAILRGYTNTGELFF.

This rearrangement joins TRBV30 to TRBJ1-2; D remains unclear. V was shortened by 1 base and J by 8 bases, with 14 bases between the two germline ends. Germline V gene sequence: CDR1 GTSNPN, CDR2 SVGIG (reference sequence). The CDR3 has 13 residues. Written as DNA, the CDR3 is TGTGCCTGGAGTGGAGGGTCGGTTTGGGGCTACACCTTC. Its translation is CAWSGGSVWGYTF.

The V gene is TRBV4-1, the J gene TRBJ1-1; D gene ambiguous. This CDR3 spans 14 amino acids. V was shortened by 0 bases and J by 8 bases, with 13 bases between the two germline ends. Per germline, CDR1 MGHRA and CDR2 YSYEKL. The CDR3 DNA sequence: TGCGCCAGCAGCCAAGACACCATGGGCTCCGAAGCTTTCTTT. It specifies CASSQDTMGSEAFF.

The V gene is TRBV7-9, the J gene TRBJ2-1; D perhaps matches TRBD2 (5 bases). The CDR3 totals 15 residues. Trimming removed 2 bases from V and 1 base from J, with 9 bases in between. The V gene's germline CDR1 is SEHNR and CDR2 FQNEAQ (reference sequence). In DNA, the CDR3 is TGTGCCAGCAGCTTACCGCTAGCTTCCTACAATGAGCAGTTCTTC. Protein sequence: CASSLPLASYNEQFF. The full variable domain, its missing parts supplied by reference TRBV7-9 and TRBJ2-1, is DTGVSQNPRHKITKRGQNVTFRCDPISEHNRLYWYRQTLGQGPEFLTYFQNEAQLEKSRLLSDRFSAERPKGSFSTLEIQRTEQGDSAMYLCASSLPLASYNEQFFGPGTRLTVL.

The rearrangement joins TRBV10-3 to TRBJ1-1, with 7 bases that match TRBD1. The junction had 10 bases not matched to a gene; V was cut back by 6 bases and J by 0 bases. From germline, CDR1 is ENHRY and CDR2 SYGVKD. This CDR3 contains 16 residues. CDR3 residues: CAISDGTASMNTEAFF. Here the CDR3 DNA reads TGTGCCATCAGCGATGGGACAGCTTCCATGAACACTGAAGCTTTCTTT.

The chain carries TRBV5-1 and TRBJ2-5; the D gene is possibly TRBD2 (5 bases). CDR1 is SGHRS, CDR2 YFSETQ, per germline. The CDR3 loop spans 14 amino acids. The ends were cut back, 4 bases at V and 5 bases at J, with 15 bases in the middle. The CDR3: CASSKDAGKETQYF. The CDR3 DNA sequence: TGCGCCAGCAGCAAGGACGCGGGCAAGGAGACCCAGTACTTC. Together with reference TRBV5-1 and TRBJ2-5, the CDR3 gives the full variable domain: KAGVTQTPRYLIKTRGQQVTLSCSPISGHRSVSWYQQTPGQGLQFLFEYFSETQRNKGNFPGRFSGRQFSNSRSEMNVSTLELGDSALYLCASSKDAGKETQYFGPGTRLLVL.

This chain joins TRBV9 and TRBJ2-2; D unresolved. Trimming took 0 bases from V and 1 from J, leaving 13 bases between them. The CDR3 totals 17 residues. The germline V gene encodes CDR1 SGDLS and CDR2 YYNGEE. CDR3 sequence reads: CASSVGWVRQNTGELFF. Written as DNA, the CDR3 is TGTGCCAGCAGCGTAGGATGGGTGAGGCAGAACACCGGGGAGCTGTTTTTT.

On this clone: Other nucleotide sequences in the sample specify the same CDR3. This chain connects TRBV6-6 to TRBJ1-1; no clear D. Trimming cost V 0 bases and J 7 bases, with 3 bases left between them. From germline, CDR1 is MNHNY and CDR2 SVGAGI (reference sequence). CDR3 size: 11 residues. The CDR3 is CASSYSVEAFF. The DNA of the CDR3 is TGTGCCAGCAGTTACTCAGTTGAAGCTTTCTTT.

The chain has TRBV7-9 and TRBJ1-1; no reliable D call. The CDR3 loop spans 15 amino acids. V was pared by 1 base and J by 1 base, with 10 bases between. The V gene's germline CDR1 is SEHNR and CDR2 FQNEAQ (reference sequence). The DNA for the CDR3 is TGTGCCAGCAGCTTAGGGACTGCAGGGAACACTGAAGCTTTCTTT. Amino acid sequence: CASSLGTAGNTEAFF.

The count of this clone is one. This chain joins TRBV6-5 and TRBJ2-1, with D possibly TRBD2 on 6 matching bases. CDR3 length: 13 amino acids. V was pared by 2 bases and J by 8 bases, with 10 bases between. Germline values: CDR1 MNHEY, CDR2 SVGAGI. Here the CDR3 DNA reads TGTGCCAGCAGTTACAGGAGGGGCGATGAGCAGTTCTTC. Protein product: CASSYRRGDEQFF.

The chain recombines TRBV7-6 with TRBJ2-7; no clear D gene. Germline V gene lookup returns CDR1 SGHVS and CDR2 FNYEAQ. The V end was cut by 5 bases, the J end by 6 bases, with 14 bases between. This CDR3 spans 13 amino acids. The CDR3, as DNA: TGTGCCAGCAGCCCGACGGCTCGTGGCGAGCAGTACTTC. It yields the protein CASSPTARGEQYF.

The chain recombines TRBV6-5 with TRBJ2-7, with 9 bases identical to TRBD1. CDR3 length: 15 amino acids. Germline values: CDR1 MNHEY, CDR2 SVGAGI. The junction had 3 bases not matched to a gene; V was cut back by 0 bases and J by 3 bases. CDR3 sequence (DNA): TGTGCCAGCAGTTACTCGACGGGACAGGGCTACGAGCAGTACTTC. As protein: CASSYSTGQGYEQYF.

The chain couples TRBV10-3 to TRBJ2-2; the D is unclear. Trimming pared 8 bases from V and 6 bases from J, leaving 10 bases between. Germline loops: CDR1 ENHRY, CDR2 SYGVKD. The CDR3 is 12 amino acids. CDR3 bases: TGTGCCATCGGCCGTCCGTCCGGGGAGCTGTTTTTT. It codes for CAIGRPSGELFF.

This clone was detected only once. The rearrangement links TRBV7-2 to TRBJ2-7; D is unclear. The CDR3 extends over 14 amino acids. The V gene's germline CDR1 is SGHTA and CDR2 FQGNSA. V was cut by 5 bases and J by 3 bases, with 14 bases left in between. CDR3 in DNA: TGTGCCAGCAGCCCGGAGCTCTTCTACTACGAGCAGTACTTC. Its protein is CASSPELFYYEQYF.

As DNA, the CDR3 is TGCGCCAGCAGCCGGTACAGGGGGAACACTGAAGCTTTCTTT. Translation: CASSRYRGNTEAFF. The rearrangement joins TRBV4-1 to TRBJ1-1; TRBD1 matches at 7 bases. The CDR3 sequence is 14 residues long. Germline V gene sequence: CDR1 MGHRA, CDR2 YSYEKL. V was clipped by 4 bases and J by 1 base; unmatched bases: 3.

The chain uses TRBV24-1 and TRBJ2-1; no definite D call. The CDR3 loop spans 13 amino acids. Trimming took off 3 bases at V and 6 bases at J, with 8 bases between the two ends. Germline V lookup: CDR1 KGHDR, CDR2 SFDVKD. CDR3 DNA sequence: TGTGCCACCAGTGATCCGGGTCTCAATGAGCAGTTCTTC. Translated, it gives CATSDPGLNEQFF.

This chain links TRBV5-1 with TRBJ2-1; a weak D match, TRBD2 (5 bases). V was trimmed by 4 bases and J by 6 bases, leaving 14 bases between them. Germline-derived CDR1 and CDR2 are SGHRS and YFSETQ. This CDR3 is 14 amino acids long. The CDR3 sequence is CASSDNTRFNEQFF. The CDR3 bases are TGCGCCAGCAGCGACAACACTAGATTCAATGAGCAGTTCTTC.

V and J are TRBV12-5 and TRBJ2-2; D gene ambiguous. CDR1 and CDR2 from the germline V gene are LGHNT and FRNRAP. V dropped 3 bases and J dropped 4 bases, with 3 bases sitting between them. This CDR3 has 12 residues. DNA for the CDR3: TGTGCTAGTGGTTTTACCACCGGGGAGCTGTTTTTT. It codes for CASGFTTGELFF. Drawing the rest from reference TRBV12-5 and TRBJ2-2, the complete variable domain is DARVTQTPRHKVTEMGQEVTMRCQPILGHNTVFWYRQTMMQGLELLAYFRNRAPLDDSGMPKDRFSAEMPDATLATLKIQPSEPRDSAVYFCASGFTTGELFFGEGSRLTVL.

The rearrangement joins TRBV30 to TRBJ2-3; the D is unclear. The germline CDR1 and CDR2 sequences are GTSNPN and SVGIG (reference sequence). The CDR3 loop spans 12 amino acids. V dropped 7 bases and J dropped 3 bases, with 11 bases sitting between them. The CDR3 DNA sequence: TGTGCCTTGAAGACCGAGACAGATACGCAGTATTTT. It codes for CALKTETDTQYF.

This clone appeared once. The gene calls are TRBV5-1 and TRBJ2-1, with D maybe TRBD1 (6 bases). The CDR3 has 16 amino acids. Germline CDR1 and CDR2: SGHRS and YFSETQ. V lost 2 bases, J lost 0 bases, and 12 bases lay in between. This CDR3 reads CASSFNRAGSYNEQFF. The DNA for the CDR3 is TGCGCCAGCAGCTTTAACAGGGCTGGCTCCTACAATGAGCAGTTCTTC.